This record concerns one T cell receptor (beta chain) sequence. This specimen comes from a study of shared clonotypes between healthy human individuals. The data were produced by immunoSEQ multiplex PCR, yet TCRdb's version contains in-frame clones alone and is incomplete. The sample shows about 2 million clones, 85% to 95% of them seen only once. The CDR3 runs 16 residues. J lost 2 bases, V lost 0 bases, and 6 bases had no gene match. Germline V lookup: CDR1 MNHEY, CDR2 SMNVEV (reference sequence). This chain uses TRBV27 with TRBJ2-7; 8 positions agree with TRBD2. This TCR was sampled from a man aged 18-30 years in good health. Sequenced material: naive CD4+ T cells sorted from blood. Stated subset: CD45RA+ positively selected. The CDR3: CASSLSALAATYEQYF. In nucleotides, the CDR3 is TGTGCCAGCAGTTTATCCGCACTAGCGGCTACCTACGAGCAGTACTTC.